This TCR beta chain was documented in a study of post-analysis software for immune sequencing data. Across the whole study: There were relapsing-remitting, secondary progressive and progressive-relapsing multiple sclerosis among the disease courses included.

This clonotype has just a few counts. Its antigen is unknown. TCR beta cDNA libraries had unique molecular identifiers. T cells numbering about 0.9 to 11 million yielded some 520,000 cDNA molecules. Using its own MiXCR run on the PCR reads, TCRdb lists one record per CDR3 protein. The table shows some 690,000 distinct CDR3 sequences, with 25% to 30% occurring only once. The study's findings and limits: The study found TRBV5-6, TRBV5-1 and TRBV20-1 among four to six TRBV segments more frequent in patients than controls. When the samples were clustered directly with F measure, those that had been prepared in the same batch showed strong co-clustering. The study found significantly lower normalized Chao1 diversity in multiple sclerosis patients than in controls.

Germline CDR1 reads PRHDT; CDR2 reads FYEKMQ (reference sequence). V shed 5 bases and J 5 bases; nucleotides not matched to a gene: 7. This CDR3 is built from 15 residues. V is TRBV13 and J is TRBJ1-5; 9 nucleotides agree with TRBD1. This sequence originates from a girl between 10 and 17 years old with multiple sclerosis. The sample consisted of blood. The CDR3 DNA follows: TGTGCCAGCAGCCTCGGGACAGGGCAGTATCAGCCCCAGCATTTT. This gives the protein CASSLGTGQYQPQHF.